The 2 T cell receptor beta chains listed next were all sequenced from one sample in a study of tumor-infiltrating lymphocytes in primary liver carcinoma. Starting material for RNA and DNA co-extraction consisted of about 20-32 mg of unsorted bulk tissue. With roughly 500 ng total RNA as template and a constant-region primer, TCR beta cDNA was made. Three-round nested multiplex PCR performed with slightly modified ARM-PCR produced the TCR beta libraries. With TRBV1-TRBV30 forward primers and a C-beta reverse primer, the first two PCR rounds were run for approximately 10 cycles each. MiXCR, applied by TCRdb to the multiplex PCR reads, yields one record per CDR3 protein. The sample has 90,000 to 150,000 distinct CDR3 sequences; around 70% are singletons. Sequenced: tumor-adjacent normal liver tissue. The receptor set was obtained from an older woman with primary liver carcinoma and hepatitis B virus infection.

The rearrangement joins TRBV4-1 to TRBJ1-5; D possibly corresponds to TRBD1 (6 bases). This CDR3 contains 16 residues. Trimming cost V 1 base and J 5 bases, with 15 bases left between them. The V gene's germline CDR1 is MGHRA and CDR2 YSYEKL. The CDR3 loop reads CASSQAGTLVDQPQHF. In nucleotides, the CDR3 is TGCGCCAGCAGCCAAGCTGGGACACTCGTGGATCAGCCCCAGCATTTT.

This chain links TRBV16 with TRBJ2-7; TRBD1 agrees at 8 bases. This CDR3 has 15 amino acids. CDR1 and CDR2 (germline): KGHSY, FQNENV. V gave up 4 bases and J gave up 1 base; unmatched junction bases: 6. CDR3 DNA: TGTGCCAGCAGCCGGGACGGACAGGGTTCCTACGAGCAGTACTTC. Protein sequence: CASSRDGQGSYEQYF.